This T cell receptor beta chain was recovered during a study of tumor-infiltrating lymphocytes in oesophageal squamous cell carcinoma (dated by TCRdb to 2016 to 2017). CDR1 and CDR2 were assigned from the germline V gene as SGHTA and FQGNSA. The CDR3 region is 15 residues in length, termini included. This clonotype turned up a few times. Its binding antigen is unknown. The CDR3 carries no conserved terminal phenylalanine or tryptophan, so it likely arises from a read error. No DNA is shown, since the ends of the CDR3 on it are uncertain; the CDR3 is the one TCRdb lists. Libraries were constructed by PCR. TCRdb records Illumina HiSeq 2000 as the sequencer. TCRdb reworked the public reads: Q25 trimming with fastp, MiXCR clone assembly, productive beta chains retained. Every CDR3 protein is listed once, alongside the most common genes and DNA of its rows. For this sample the table gives 15,000 to 25,000 distinct CDR3 sequences, of which just under 40% were detected only once. The ten largest clones add up to less than 20% of the sample.

The source material was esophageal tumor tissue. The chain was built from TRBV7-2 and TRBJ2-1; the table's TRBD1 call for D was not verified on the DNA. The clonotype comes from a male donor with esophageal squamous cell carcinoma. This receptor has the CDR3 CASNPGRSYEQYFGS.